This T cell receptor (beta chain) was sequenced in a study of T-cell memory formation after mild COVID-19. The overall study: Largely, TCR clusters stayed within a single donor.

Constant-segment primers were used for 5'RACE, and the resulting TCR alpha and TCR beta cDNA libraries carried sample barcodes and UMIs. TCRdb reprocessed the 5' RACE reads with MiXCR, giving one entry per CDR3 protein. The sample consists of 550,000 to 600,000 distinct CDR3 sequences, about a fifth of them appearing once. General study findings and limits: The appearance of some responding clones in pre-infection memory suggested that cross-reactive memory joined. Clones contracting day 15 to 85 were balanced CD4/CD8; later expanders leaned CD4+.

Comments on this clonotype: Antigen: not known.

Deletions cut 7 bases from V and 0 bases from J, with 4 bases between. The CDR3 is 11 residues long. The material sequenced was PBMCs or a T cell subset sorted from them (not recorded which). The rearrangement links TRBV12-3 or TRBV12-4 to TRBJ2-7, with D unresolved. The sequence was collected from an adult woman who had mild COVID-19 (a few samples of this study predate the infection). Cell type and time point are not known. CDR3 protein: CASTLSYEQYF. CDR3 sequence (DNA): TGTGCCAGCACCCTCTCCTACGAGCAGTACTTC.